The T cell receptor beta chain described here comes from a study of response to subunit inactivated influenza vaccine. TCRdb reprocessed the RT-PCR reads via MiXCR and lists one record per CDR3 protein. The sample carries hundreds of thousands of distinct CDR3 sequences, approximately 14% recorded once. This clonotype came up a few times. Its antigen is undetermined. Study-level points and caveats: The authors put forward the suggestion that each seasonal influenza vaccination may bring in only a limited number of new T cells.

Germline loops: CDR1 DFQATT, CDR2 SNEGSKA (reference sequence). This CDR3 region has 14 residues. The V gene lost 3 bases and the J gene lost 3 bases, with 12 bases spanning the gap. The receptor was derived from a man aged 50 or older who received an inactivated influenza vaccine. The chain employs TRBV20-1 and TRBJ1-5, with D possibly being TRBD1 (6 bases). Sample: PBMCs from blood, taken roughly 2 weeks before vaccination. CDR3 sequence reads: CSASLGQNNQPQHF. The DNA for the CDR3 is TGCAGTGCTAGCTTGGGACAAAACAATCAGCCCCAGCATTTT.